The following is a T cell receptor (beta chain) sequence with its context. The repertoire was sequenced with immunoSEQ multiplex PCR; TCRdb's copy has only in-frame clones and lacks some. This sample has 130,000 or so clones, with 70% to 90% found just once. This CDR3 has 17 amino acids. Trimming took 3 bases from V and 0 from J; bases not matched to a gene: 8. CDR1 and CDR2 from the germline V gene are KGHSH and LQKENI. The sample belongs to a study of blood T cell repertoires in COVID-19. The TCR comes from a man aged 45-65 years with acute or convalescent COVID-19. The sample was peripheral blood. The V call is TRBV18, the J call TRBJ1-3, with TRBD1 matching over 7 bases. For the CDR3, the DNA is TGTGCCAGCTCACCTCAGACAGGGCAGGCCTCTGGAAACACCATATATTTT. Protein: CASSPQTGQASGNTIYF.